The 18 T cell receptor beta chains below come from one sample, sequenced in a study of cytomegalovirus exposure and HLA in healthy donors. PCR involved 60 Vbeta and 13 Jbeta primers. The protocol was immunoSEQ multiplex PCR, while the TCRdb copy is restricted to in-frame clones and leaves out a portion. The table includes some 200,000 clones, over 70% detected once. Specimen: PBMCs. Source of these receptors: a woman between 55 and 75 years old in good health and CMV-seropositive.

This clone appeared a single time. V and J are TRBV15 and TRBJ2-7, with 9 bases identical to TRBD2. After removal of 6 bases from V and 7 bases from J, the junction contained 10 bases not matched to a gene. The germline V gene encodes CDR1 LNHNV and CDR2 YYDKDF (reference sequence). The CDR3 consists of 14 residues. CDR3 in amino acids: CATRKPSGAGEQYF. CDR3 bases: TGTGCCACCAGAAAGCCTAGCGGGGCTGGGGAGCAGTACTTC.

This clone is medium-sized (0.01 to 0.1%) within its sample. The rearrangement joins TRBV7-9 to TRBJ1-4; D is undetermined. V was clipped by 5 bases and J by 12 bases, with 10 bases between them. The CDR3 runs to 11 residues. Germline CDR1 SEHNR, CDR2 FQNEAQ (reference sequence). CDR3 amino acids: CASSTSGELFF. The CDR3 DNA sequence: TGTGCCAGCAGCACAAGCGGGGAACTGTTTTTT.

The rearrangement links TRBV18 to TRBJ1-2, with a possible D match to TRBD1 (5 bases). CDR1 KGHSH and CDR2 LQKENI come from the germline V gene. The length of the CDR3 is 13 residues. Trimming left V 3 bases short and J 4 bases short, with 9 bases between. CDR3 loop: CASSPGGGYGYTF. DNA of the CDR3: TGTGCCAGCTCACCGGGGGGGGGCTATGGCTACACCTTC.

The chain carries TRBV10-3 and TRBJ2-5; 8 bases align to TRBD1. Near its end, the DNA agrees better with TRBJ2-7, so the J call may be wrong. Germline-derived CDR1 and CDR2 are ENHRY and SYGVKD. The CDR3 is 14 amino acids. CDR3 in DNA: TGTGCCATCAGTGAGGGGACAGGAGCCTACGAGCAGTACTTC. Translating it yields CAISEGTGAYEQYF.

The chain is built from TRBV6-6 and TRBJ2-7; 7 bases agree with TRBD1. The CDR3 runs to 14 residues. V shed 0 bases, J shed 2 bases, and the junction held 1 base outside the gene matches. Germline loops: CDR1 MNHNY, CDR2 SVGAGI (reference sequence). The CDR3 nucleotides read TGTGCCAGCAGTTACTCGGGACAGACCTACGAGCAGTACTTC. Its protein is CASSYSGQTYEQYF.

V usage is TRBV28 and J usage is TRBJ1-2; no clear D. Trimming cost V 4 bases and J 4 bases, with 10 bases left between them. The V gene's germline CDR1 is MDHEN and CDR2 SYDVKM. This CDR3 has 13 amino acids. The CDR3 DNA follows: TGTGCCAGCAGTTGGGCTTCGACCTATGGCTACACCTTC. Translation gives CASSWASTYGYTF.

The CDR3: CASNIPGLALYEQYF. The CDR3, as DNA: TGTGCCAGCAACATACCGGGACTAGCACTTTACGAGCAGTACTTC. The rearrangement joins TRBV7-9 to TRBJ2-5, with 9 nucleotides matching TRBD2. The tail of the sequence fits TRBJ2-7 better, so the J call may be wrong. The germline gives CDR1 SEHNR, CDR2 FQNEAQ (reference sequence). The CDR3 contains 15 residues.

This clone was seen only a few times. The chain links TRBV19 to TRBJ1-2, with TRBD1 identical over 9 bases. CDR1 is LNHDA, CDR2 SQIVND, per germline (reference sequence). V shed 5 bases, J shed 4 bases, and the junction held 5 bases outside the gene matches. The CDR3 consists of 14 residues. CDR3 DNA: TGTGCCAGTAGTGCTCAGACAGGGGGCTATGGCTACACCTTC. It encodes CASSAQTGGYGYTF.

The chain combines TRBV6-5 with TRBJ2-7; D is possibly TRBD2 (6 bases). From germline, CDR1 is MNHEY and CDR2 SVGAGI. Trimming shortened V by 6 bases and J by 0 bases, and 15 bases separated the two germline ends. This CDR3 spans 15 amino acids. The CDR3 is CASSPGTSNSYEQYF. The DNA for the CDR3 is TGTGCCAGCAGCCCCGGGACTTCCAACTCCTACGAGCAGTACTTC.

This chain links TRBV4-1 with TRBJ2-1; TRBD2 agrees at 8 bases. Germline-derived CDR1 and CDR2 are MGHRA and YSYEKL. The V gene end was trimmed by 0 bases and the J gene end by 3 bases; junction bases not matched to a gene: 4. The CDR3 length is 16 residues. The CDR3 loop is CASSQDQREHYNEQFF. The CDR3 DNA sequence: TGCGCCAGCAGCCAAGATCAGCGGGAGCACTACAATGAGCAGTTCTTC.

This clone was observed a few times. The V and J genes are TRBV28 and TRBJ1-5; D is undetermined. This CDR3 has 12 amino acids. CDR1 is MDHEN and CDR2 is SYDVKM in the germline V gene. Deletions cut 6 bases from V and 3 bases from J, with 6 bases between. CDR3 sequence: CASRRNNQPQHF. In DNA form, the CDR3 reads TGTGCCAGCAGGCGGAACAATCAGCCCCAGCATTTT.

The J gene is TRBJ2-6, the V gene TRBV10-3; TRBD2 matches 15 bases. Germline trimming cut 7 bases from V and 0 bases from J; bases unmatched to any gene: 7. Germline values: CDR1 ENHRY, CDR2 SYGVKD. The CDR3 runs 19 residues. DNA for the CDR3: TGTGCCATCACGCCGGGACTAGCGGGAGGAGTCTCTGGGGCCAACGTCCTGACTTTC. Protein sequence: CAITPGLAGGVSGANVLTF.

CDR3 DNA sequence: TGCGCCAGCAGCCCCCTAACTAGCGGGGGAGGCACAGATACGCAGTATTTT. The encoded protein is CASSPLTSGGGTDTQYF. The rearrangement joins TRBV5-1 to TRBJ2-3; 11 positions agree with TRBD2. Germline V gives CDR1 SGHRS, CDR2 YFSETQ. The junction had 8 bases not matched to a gene; V was cut back by 4 bases and J by 1 base. The CDR3 is 17 residues long.

This clone was counted only a few times. The rearrangement links TRBV18 to TRBJ1-1, with 9 bases fitting TRBD1. This CDR3 comprises 13 residues. Germline assignment: CDR1 KGHSH and CDR2 LQKENI. J was trimmed by 4 bases and V by 6 bases; bases with no gene match: 3. The CDR3 loop is CASSGDRATEAFF. CDR3 sequence (DNA): TGTGCCAGCTCGGGGGACAGGGCCACTGAAGCTTTCTTT.

The rearrangement links TRBV9 to TRBJ1-3, with TRBD1 as a possible D gene (6 bases). Germline values: CDR1 SGDLS, CDR2 YYNGEE. With 4 bases removed from V and 0 bases from J, the gap between germline ends came to 20 bases. This CDR3 contains 18 residues. The CDR3 nucleotides read TGTGCCAGCAGCCCTCGGGGGGCGGAACCCAGCTCTGGAAACACCATATATTTT. Protein product: CASSPRGAEPSSGNTIYF.

The J gene is TRBJ2-5, the V gene TRBV5-6; maybe TRBD1 (7 bases). The end of the DNA aligns better with TRBJ2-7, so the J call may be wrong. The germline V gene encodes CDR1 SGHDT and CDR2 YYEEEE. The CDR3 is made up of 14 amino acids. The CDR3 here is CASSWRDRTYEQYF. The CDR3 coding sequence is TGTGCCAGCAGCTGGCGGGACAGAACCTACGAGCAGTACTTC.

This chain links TRBV11-2 with TRBJ1-2; 8 nucleotides align to TRBD1. The CDR3 has 14 amino acids. The V gene's germline CDR1 is SGHAT and CDR2 FQNNGV. With 3 bases clipped from V and 3 bases from J, the junction kept 3 bases outside the gene matches. The chain's CDR3 is CASSFDRGDYGYTF. In DNA, the CDR3 is TGTGCCAGCAGCTTTGACAGGGGAGACTATGGCTACACCTTC. The entire variable domain, with the rest obtained from reference TRBV11-2 and TRBJ1-2, is as follows: EAGVAQSPRYKIIEKRQSVAFWCNPISGHATLYWYQQILGQGPKLLIQFQNNGVVDDSQLPKDRFSAERLKGVDSTLKIQPAKLEDSAVYLCASSFDRGDYGYTFGSGTRLTVV.

The V and J genes are TRBV5-1 and TRBJ1-3; 7 bases are shared with TRBD1. This CDR3 is built from 15 residues. Germline-derived CDR1 and CDR2 are SGHRS and YFSETQ. V lost 5 bases, J lost 4 bases, and 9 bases stayed unmatched. The CDR3 DNA follows: TGCGCCAGCAGTGGAGGGGGCGCCTTCGGAAACACCATATATTTT. Translation: CASSGGGAFGNTIYF.